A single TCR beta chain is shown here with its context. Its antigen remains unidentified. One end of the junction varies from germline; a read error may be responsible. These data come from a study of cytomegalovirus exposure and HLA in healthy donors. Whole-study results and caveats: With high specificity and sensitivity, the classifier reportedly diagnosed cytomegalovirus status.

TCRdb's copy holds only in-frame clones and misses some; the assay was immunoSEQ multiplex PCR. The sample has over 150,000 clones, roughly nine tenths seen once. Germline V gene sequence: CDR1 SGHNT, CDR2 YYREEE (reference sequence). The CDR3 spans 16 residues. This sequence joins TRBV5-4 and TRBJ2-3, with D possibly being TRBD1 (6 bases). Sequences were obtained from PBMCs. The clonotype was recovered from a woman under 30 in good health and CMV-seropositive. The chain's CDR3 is CASSLPSVRGTNTQYF. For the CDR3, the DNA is TGTGCCAGCAGCTTGCCGTCAGTCAGGGGCACAAATACGCAGTATTTT. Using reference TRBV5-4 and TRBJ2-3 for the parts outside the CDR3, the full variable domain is ETGVTQSPTHLIKTRGQQVTLRCSSQSGHNTVSWYQQALGQGPQFIFQYYREEENGRGNFPPRFSGLQFPNYSSELNVNALELDDSALYLCASSLPSVRGTNTQYFGPGTRLTVL.